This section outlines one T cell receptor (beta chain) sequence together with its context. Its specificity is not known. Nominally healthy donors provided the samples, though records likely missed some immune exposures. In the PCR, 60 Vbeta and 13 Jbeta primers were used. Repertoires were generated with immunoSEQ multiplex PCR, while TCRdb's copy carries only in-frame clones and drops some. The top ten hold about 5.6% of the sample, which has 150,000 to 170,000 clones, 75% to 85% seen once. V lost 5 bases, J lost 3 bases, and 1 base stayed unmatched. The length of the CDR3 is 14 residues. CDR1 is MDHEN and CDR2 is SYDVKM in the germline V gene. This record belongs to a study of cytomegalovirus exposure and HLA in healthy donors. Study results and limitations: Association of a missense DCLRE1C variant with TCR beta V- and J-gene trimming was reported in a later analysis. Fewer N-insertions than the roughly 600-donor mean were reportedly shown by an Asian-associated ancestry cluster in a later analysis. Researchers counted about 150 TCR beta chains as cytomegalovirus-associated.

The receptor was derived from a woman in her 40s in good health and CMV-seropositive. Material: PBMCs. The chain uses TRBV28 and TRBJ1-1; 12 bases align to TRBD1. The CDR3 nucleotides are TGTGCCAGCAGTGGGGACAGGGGGCACACTGAAGCTTTCTTT. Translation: CASSGDRGHTEAFF.